The 21 T cell receptor beta chains listed next were all sequenced from one sample in a study of shared clonotypes between healthy human individuals. The assay was immunoSEQ multiplex PCR, and TCRdb's table has in-frame clones only and misses some. Counted here are about 2.3 million clones, about 90% occurring once; the ten biggest clones make up 0.37%. Input material: naive CD4+ T cells from PBMCs. Subset denoted: CD45RA+ positively selected. The receptors were sampled from a man between 18 and 35 years old in good health. Some clones in this sample may be carry-over from other donors' samples.

A note on this clone: The sample has other DNA sequences that encode this CDR3 too. This sequence joins TRBV6-5 and TRBJ1-2; D gene uncertain. Germline CDR1 MNHEY, CDR2 SVGAGI. The CDR3 is 13 amino acids. The V end was cut by 6 bases, the J end by 3 bases, with 11 bases between. DNA for the CDR3: TGTGCCAGCAGCAGAGACGGATACTATGGCTACACCTTC. It encodes CASSRDGYYGYTF.

This chain joins TRBV5-1 and TRBJ2-7; 7 bases align to TRBD2. The V segment lost 5 bases and the J segment 4 bases; nucleotides outside the gene matches: 18. The germline CDR1 and CDR2 sequences are SGHRS and YFSETQ. CDR3 length: 17 residues. CDR3 sequence (DNA): TGCGCCAGCAGTTCTCTAATCTCGGCTAGCGGAGGGTACGAGCAGTACTTC. The encoded protein is CASSSLISASGGYEQYF.

This chain links TRBV6-5 with TRBJ2-5; 7 nucleotides match TRBD2. Per germline, CDR1 MNHEY and CDR2 SVGAGI. Losses at the gene ends were 5 bases for V and 5 bases for J; bases not matched to a gene: 11. CDR3 length: 15 amino acids. The chain's CDR3 is CASSRLAGGYETQYF. For the CDR3, the DNA is TGTGCCAGCAGTCGACTAGCTGGAGGGTATGAGACCCAGTACTTC.

The J gene is TRBJ1-6, the V gene TRBV30; D not certain. Germline CDR1 and CDR2: GTSNPN and SVGIG (reference sequence). The V end was cut by 2 bases, the J end by 7 bases, with 9 bases between. There are 13 residues in the CDR3. CDR3 DNA sequence: TGTGCCTGGAGTCCCGAAAGGAATTCACCCCTCCACTTT. Its translation is CAWSPERNSPLHF.

Notes on this clone: Other DNA sequences in the sample encode the same CDR3. The chain is built from TRBV9 and TRBJ2-2; no firm D call. The CDR3 length is 13 residues. CDR1 and CDR2 from the germline V gene are SGDLS and YYNGEE. The V gene lost 2 bases and the J gene lost 3 bases, with 5 bases spanning the gap. The CDR3 region has the DNA TGTGCCAGCAGCGTTGTGGACACCGGGGAGCTGTTTTTT. It codes for CASSVVDTGELFF.

The chain combines TRBV27 with TRBJ2-1; D remains unclear. The germline gives CDR1 MNHEY, CDR2 SMNVEV (reference sequence). This CDR3 comprises 12 residues. V lost 5 bases to trimming and J lost 10 bases, with 12 bases between them. The CDR3 spells CASSPSRREQFF. CDR3 sequence (DNA): TGTGCCAGCAGTCCTTCTCGGCGAGAGCAGTTCTTC.

The chain joins TRBV28 to TRBJ2-7; the match to TRBD1 covers 9 bases. The CDR3 consists of 13 residues. V shed 5 bases and J 6 bases; nucleotides not matched to a gene: 5. In germline, CDR1 is MDHEN, CDR2 SYDVKM. CDR3 protein: CASSEQGAAEQYF. In DNA, the CDR3 is TGTGCCAGCAGTGAACAGGGGGCGGCCGAGCAGTACTTC.

The V call is TRBV11-3, the J call TRBJ2-1; tentatively, D is TRBD2 (6 bases). Germline V gives CDR1 SGHNT, CDR2 YENEEA. The CDR3 is 16 residues long. V lost 5 bases and J 0 bases, leaving 14 bases between the germline ends. In DNA, the CDR3 is TGTGCCAGCAGCCTCCAAGCGGGTAGCTCCTACAATGAGCAGTTCTTC. Protein product: CASSLQAGSSYNEQFF.

This clone has a single count. The CDR3 protein is CASSPGSSETQYF. DNA of the CDR3: TGTGCCAGCAGCCCAGGGAGTTCAGAGACCCAGTACTTC. This chain joins TRBV7-3 and TRBJ2-5, with D possibly called TRBD1 or TRBD2 (5 bases each). Trimming pared 5 bases from V and 4 bases from J, leaving 11 bases between. The CDR3 spans 13 residues. The germline V gene encodes CDR1 SGHTA and CDR2 FQGTGA. Looking up the rest from reference TRBV7-3 and TRBJ2-5 gives the full variable domain: GAGVSQTPSNKVTEKGKYVELRCDPISGHTALYWYRQSLGQGPEFLIYFQGTGAADDSGLPNDRFFAVRPEGSVSTLKIQRTERGDSAVYLCASSPGSSETQYFGPGTRLLVL.

This clone appeared once. The junction differs from germline at one of its ends, possibly a read error. The J gene is TRBJ2-3, the V gene TRBV28; no firm D call. Germline V gene sequence: CDR1 MDHEN, CDR2 SYDVKM. This CDR3 spans 9 amino acids. The CDR3 loop is CASSPRLHF. The CDR3 DNA reads TGTGCCAGCAGTCCCCGGCTGCATTTT. The entire variable domain, with the rest obtained from reference TRBV28 and TRBJ2-3, is as follows: DVKVTQSSRYLVKRTGEKVFLECVQDMDHENMFWYRQDPGLGLRLIYFSYDVKMKEKGDIPEGYSVSREKKERFSLILESASTNQTSMYLCASSPRLHFGPGTRLTVL.

For this clone: The identical CDR3 is also encoded by other nucleotide sequences in the sample. This sequence joins TRBV29-1 and TRBJ2-3; 7 bases fit TRBD2. V shed 4 bases and J 0 bases; nucleotides not matched to a gene: 1. This CDR3 region has 13 residues. Per germline, CDR1 SQVTM and CDR2 ANQGSEA. CDR3 sequence (DNA): TGCAGCGTTGCTAGCGGTAGCACAGATACGCAGTATTTT. It is translated as CSVASGSTDTQYF.

This CDR3 is CASSLDPGLGRNEQFF. The CDR3 DNA reads as TGTGCCAGCAGCTTAGATCCGGGACTTGGACGAAATGAGCAGTTCTTC. The chain has TRBV7-2 and TRBJ2-1; a weak D match, TRBD2 (6 bases). The CDR3 spans 16 residues. V lost 1 base and J lost 7, with 17 bases in between. Germline V gene lookup returns CDR1 SGHTA and CDR2 FQGNSA.

With respect to this clone: This CDR3 is also generated by other DNA sequences in the sample. This sequence joins TRBV18 and TRBJ2-1; TRBD1 matches at 8 bases. Per germline, CDR1 KGHSH and CDR2 LQKENI. The CDR3 is made up of 14 amino acids. V lost 2 bases to trimming and J lost 6 bases; unmatched junction nucleotides: 3. DNA of the CDR3: TGTGCCAGCTCACCAGCAGGGGGCCCCAATGAGCAGTTCTTC. Amino acid sequence: CASSPAGGPNEQFF.

The chain has TRBV27 and TRBJ2-4, with 7 bases aligning to TRBD1. After removal of 5 bases from V and 1 base from J, the junction contained 2 bases not matched to a gene. Germline CDR1 and CDR2: MNHEY and SMNVEV (reference sequence). The CDR3 is 14 amino acids. The CDR3 sequence: CASSETGAKNIQYF. The CDR3 nucleotides are TGTGCCAGCAGTGAGACAGGGGCCAAAAACATTCAGTACTTC.

This chain links TRBV6-6 with TRBJ2-7; 10 bases map to TRBD1. V was clipped by 6 bases and J by 2 bases; unmatched bases: 4. CDR1 MNHNY and CDR2 SVGAGI come from the germline V gene (reference sequence). CDR3 length equals 14 residues. CDR3 coding DNA: TGTGCCAGCAGAACCGGACAGGGGGCCTACGAGCAGTACTTC. Protein product: CASRTGQGAYEQYF.

On this clone itself: Other nucleotide sequences in the sample specify the same CDR3. J is TRBJ2-2 and V is TRBV9; perhaps D is TRBD1 or TRBD2 (6 bases each). Germline CDR1 reads SGDLS; CDR2 reads YYNGEE. The CDR3 is made up of 15 amino acids. V was shortened by 0 bases and J by 4 bases, with 10 bases between the two germline ends. The CDR3 reads CASSVEGGRTGELFF. The CDR3 DNA follows: TGTGCCAGCAGCGTAGAAGGGGGGCGCACCGGGGAGCTGTTTTTT.

The chain combines TRBV9 with TRBJ2-3; 8 nucleotides match TRBD2. Germline V gene data show CDR1 as SGDLS and CDR2 as YYNGEE. This CDR3 comprises 15 residues. V shed 3 bases, J shed 1 base, and the junction held 4 bases outside the gene matches. DNA of the CDR3: TGTGCCAGCAGCGAGACGACTAGCGGCACAGATACGCAGTATTTT. This sequence encodes CASSETTSGTDTQYF. The complete variable domain, with remaining parts taken from reference TRBV9 and TRBJ2-3, reads DSGVTQTPKHLITATGQRVTLRCSPRSGDLSVYWYQQSLDQGLQFLIQYYNGEERAKGNILERFSAQQFPDLHSELNLSSLELGDSALYFCASSETTSGTDTQYFGPGTRLTVL.

This chain connects TRBV18 to TRBJ1-5; TRBD1 is a possible D gene (6 bases). The CDR3 is 13 residues long. The V end lost 0 bases, the J end lost 11 bases, and 11 bases lay between the germline ends. Per the germline V gene, CDR1 is KGHSH and CDR2 is LQKENI. The CDR3 loop reads CASSPPGGGAQHF. The DNA for the CDR3 is TGTGCCAGCTCACCACCGGGAGGGGGAGCCCAGCATTTT.

This clone was picked up a small number of times. Other DNA sequences from this sample encode an identical CDR3 as well. The chain couples TRBV2 to TRBJ2-5, with D perhaps TRBD2 (5 bases). The CDR3 length is 12 residues. The germline V and J ends were trimmed by 7 bases and 4 bases, with 10 bases remaining between them. Germline CDR1 and CDR2: SNHLY and FYNNEI. The DNA for the CDR3 is TGTGCCAGCAAAGGAGAGGGAGAGACCCAGTACTTC. Amino acid sequence: CASKGEGETQYF. Filled out from reference TRBV2 and TRBJ2-5, the complete variable domain reads EPEVTQTPSHQVTQMGQEVILRCVPISNHLYFYWYRQILGQKVEFLVSFYNNEISEKSEIFDDQFSVERPDGSNFTLKIRSTKLEDSAMYFCASKGEGETQYFGPGTRLLVL.

The rearrangement links TRBV29-1 to TRBJ1-3, with D unresolved. The V end lost 5 bases, the J end lost 4 bases, and 21 bases lay between the germline ends. The germline V gene encodes CDR1 SQVTM and CDR2 ANQGSEA. This CDR3 region has 16 residues. DNA of the CDR3: TGCAGCGTTTTAATCCCCGGGAGGTCCCTCGGAAACACCATATATTTT. Encoded protein: CSVLIPGRSLGNTIYF.

The chain employs TRBV28 and TRBJ2-7, with 14 bases aligning to TRBD2. Germline lookup yields CDR1 MDHEN and CDR2 SYDVKM. V shed 8 bases and J 6 bases; nucleotides not matched to a gene: 33. The CDR3 contains 23 residues. CDR3 protein: CASLLYPGQGGLGTSGSLGEQYF. Here the CDR3 DNA reads TGTGCCAGCCTTCTGTACCCCGGACAGGGAGGGTTGGGGACTAGCGGGAGTCTAGGCGAGCAGTACTTC.